These 29 T cell receptor beta chains originate from one sample sequenced in a study of technical replicates of blood from a handful of donors. Measured with immunoSEQ multiplex PCR; TCRdb has only the in-frame clones, and not every one. This repertoire shows fewer than 110,000 clones, nearly 96% found once; its top ten account for 0.2% to 0.25%. The material sequenced was T cells isolated from PBMCs. These receptor sequences come from a human donor in good health.

The gene calls are TRBV7-2 and TRBJ2-2, with D possibly being TRBD1 (6 bases). CDR1 is SGHTA, CDR2 FQGNSA, per germline. This CDR3 region has 14 residues. With 4 bases removed from V and 7 bases from J, the gap between germline ends came to 13 bases. CDR3 protein: CASSSTGIGGELFF. DNA of the CDR3: TGTGCCAGCAGCTCTACAGGGATCGGCGGGGAGCTGTTTTTT.

The CDR3 bases are TGTGCCAGCAGTTTCCCCACGTGGCTAGCGGGAGCAACTAGCACAGATACGCAGTATTTT. It specifies CASSFPTWLAGATSTDTQYF. J is TRBJ2-3 and V is TRBV28, with 10 nucleotides matching TRBD2. J gave up 0 bases and V 3 bases, and 15 bases lay outside the gene matches. The CDR3 is made up of 20 amino acids. Germline loops: CDR1 MDHEN, CDR2 SYDVKM.

CDR3 residues: CASSLLGGNTEAFF. Here the CDR3 DNA reads TGTGCCAGCAGCTTACTGGGGGGAAACACTGAAGCTTTCTTT. The chain has TRBV7-3 and TRBJ1-1; D perhaps matches TRBD1 (5 bases). The CDR3 totals 14 residues. Germline-derived CDR1 and CDR2 are SGHTA and FQGTGA. Trimming shortened V by 2 bases and J by 2 bases, and 9 bases separated the two germline ends.

CDR3 nucleotide sequence: TGTGCCAGCTCACCAGGACTAGCGGGGCGCACAGATACGCAGTATTTT. Amino acid sequence: CASSPGLAGRTDTQYF. This chain joins TRBV18 and TRBJ2-3; 12 bases are a match to TRBD2. V lost 2 bases and J lost 1; bases outside the gene matches: 1. Germline V gene lookup returns CDR1 KGHSH and CDR2 LQKENI. The CDR3 extends over 16 amino acids. Full variable domain (remainder filled in from reference TRBV18 and TRBJ2-3): NAGVMQNPRHLVRRRGQEARLRCSPMKGHSHVYWYRQLPEEGLKFMVYLQKENIIDESGMPKERFSAEFPKEGPSILRIQQVVRGDSAAYFCASSPGLAGRTDTQYFGPGTRLTVL.

This sequence joins TRBV5-4 and TRBJ2-1; 8 bases align to TRBD2. Per the germline V gene, CDR1 is SGHNT and CDR2 is YYREEE (reference sequence). V trimming: 4 bases; J trimming: 7 bases; junction bases outside the gene matches: 13. This CDR3 region has 16 residues. CDR3 coding DNA: TGTGCCAGCAGCCTAAACGGGGGGGCGGGTGGAAATGAGCAGTTCTTC. Amino acids: CASSLNGGAGGNEQFF.

This chain joins TRBV11-3 and TRBJ1-1; no clear D. Germline-derived CDR1 and CDR2 are SGHNT and YENEEA. The V end was cut by 2 bases, the J end by 5 bases, with 15 bases between. The length of the CDR3 is 15 residues. This CDR3 is CASSLNGWEGTEAFF. Written as DNA, the CDR3 is TGTGCCAGCAGCTTAAACGGATGGGAGGGAACTGAAGCTTTCTTT.

The chain carries TRBV7-9 and TRBJ1-1; D might be TRBD1 (5 bases). Germline loops: CDR1 SEHNR, CDR2 FQNEAQ (reference sequence). CDR3 length equals 13 residues. The CDR3 sequence: CAPWQGGDLRAFF. CDR3 coding DNA: TGTGCTCCCTGGCAGGGAGGGGATCTTAGGGCTTTCTTT.

The chain joins TRBV4-1 to TRBJ2-4; TRBD1 matches 10 bases. Germline loops: CDR1 MGHRA, CDR2 YSYEKL. V trimming: 6 bases; J trimming: 7 bases; junction bases outside the gene matches: 6. This CDR3 spans 14 amino acids. This CDR3 reads CASSPGTGVNIQYF. The CDR3 DNA reads as TGCGCCAGCAGTCCCGGGACAGGGGTTAACATTCAGTACTTC.

The V call is TRBV4-1, the J call TRBJ1-1; the D gene is possibly TRBD1 (5 bases). V shed 6 bases and J shed 0 bases, with 17 bases lying between them. The CDR3 is 16 amino acids. From germline, CDR1 is MGHRA and CDR2 YSYEKL. This CDR3 reads CASRLGQGLMNTEAFF. Here the CDR3 DNA reads TGCGCCAGCAGGTTAGGTCAGGGTCTCATGAACACTGAAGCTTTCTTT.

The chain links TRBV7-8 to TRBJ2-1, with 7 bases aligning to TRBD2. The CDR3 is made up of 14 amino acids. J lost 4 bases, V lost 5 bases, and 5 bases had no gene match. Germline-derived CDR1 and CDR2 are SGHVS and FQNEAQ. The DNA of the CDR3 is TGTGCCAGCAGCGTGGGACTATTGTACAATGAGCAGTTCTTC. Translation: CASSVGLLYNEQFF.

The V gene is TRBV14, the J gene TRBJ1-1; a weak D match, TRBD1 (5 bases). The CDR3 has 16 residues. The V gene lost 2 bases and the J gene lost 5 bases, with 18 bases spanning the gap. Germline loops: CDR1 SGHDN, CDR2 FVKESK. CDR3 protein: CASSQLEEGRGTEAFF. CDR3 in DNA: TGTGCCAGCAGCCAATTGGAAGAGGGCCGGGGGACTGAAGCTTTCTTT.

With regard to this clone: Other DNA sequences from this sample encode an identical CDR3 as well. This sequence joins TRBV6-1 and TRBJ2-2; 7 bases map to TRBD2. The V gene end was trimmed by 5 bases and the J gene end by 5 bases; junction bases not matched to a gene: 5. There are 14 residues in the CDR3. In germline, CDR1 is MNHNS, CDR2 SASEGT. The CDR3 is CASSSGLHTGELFF. Here the CDR3 DNA reads TGTGCCAGCAGTTCGGGACTACATACCGGGGAGCTGTTTTTT.

The rearrangement uses TRBV27 and TRBJ2-7; 8 nucleotides line up with TRBD1. This CDR3 spans 18 amino acids. The V and J ends lost 6 bases and 2 bases, in that order; junction bases with no gene match: 18. Looked up from germline, CDR1 is MNHEY and CDR2 is SMNVEV (reference sequence). For the CDR3, the DNA is TGTGCCAGCAGCGCAGACACCCGTGGACAGGGCATAACCTACGAGCAGTACTTC. This translates into CASSADTRGQGITYEQYF.

The chain links TRBV27 to TRBJ2-7; TRBD2 agrees at 9 bases. The CDR3 totals 14 residues. CDR1 MNHEY and CDR2 SMNVEV come from the germline V gene (reference sequence). The ends lost 4 bases at V and 2 bases at J; junction bases unmatched: 3. The CDR3 nucleotides read TGTGCCAGCAGTTACGTAGCGGGGGCCTACGAGCAGTACTTC. Translating it yields CASSYVAGAYEQYF.

This chain joins TRBV2 and TRBJ1-3; no firm D call. V was shortened by 5 bases and J by 0 bases, with 14 bases between the two germline ends. The germline V gene has CDR1 SNHLY and CDR2 FYNNEI. The CDR3 loop spans 16 amino acids. CDR3 DNA sequence: TGTGCCAGCAGTAAACTAACATCCTCCTCTGGAAACACCATATATTTT. Translating it yields CASSKLTSSSGNTIYF. Drawing the rest from reference TRBV2 and TRBJ1-3, the complete variable domain is EPEVTQTPSHQVTQMGQEVILRCVPISNHLYFYWYRQILGQKVEFLVSFYNNEISEKSEIFDDQFSVERPDGSNFTLKIRSTKLEDSAMYFCASSKLTSSSGNTIYFGEGSWLTVV.

The rearrangement links TRBV28 to TRBJ2-1, with D hard to call. The V and J ends lost 6 bases and 6 bases respectively, with 15 bases between them. CDR1 and CDR2 (germline): MDHEN, SYDVKM. The CDR3 is made up of 14 amino acids. The CDR3 loop is CASSLVSAINEQFF. In nucleotides, the CDR3 is TGTGCCAGCAGCTTGGTGAGCGCCATCAATGAGCAGTTCTTC. Using reference TRBV28 and TRBJ2-1 for the parts outside the CDR3, the full variable domain is DVKVTQSSRYLVKRTGEKVFLECVQDMDHENMFWYRQDPGLGLRLIYFSYDVKMKEKGDIPEGYSVSREKKERFSLILESASTNQTSMYLCASSLVSAINEQFFGPGTRLTVL.

This chain uses TRBV18 with TRBJ1-1; no clear D. The CDR3 contains 15 residues. CDR1 KGHSH and CDR2 LQKENI come from the germline V gene. Trimming cost V 1 base and J 0 bases, with 9 bases left between them. In nucleotides, the CDR3 is TGTGCCAGCTCACCACTTGAGAATTTGAACACTGAAGCTTTCTTT. Translation gives CASSPLENLNTEAFF.

The gene calls are TRBV5-1 and TRBJ1-2; TRBD1 might be the D (6 bases). Germline V gives CDR1 SGHRS, CDR2 YFSETQ. The CDR3 consists of 14 residues. The V end was cut by 4 bases, the J end by 5 bases, with 15 bases between. In nucleotides, the CDR3 is TGCGCCAGCAGCATACAGGGTGCGGAGTATGGCTACACCTTC. It specifies CASSIQGAEYGYTF.

This clone has a single count. This chain joins TRBV28 and TRBJ2-5; D not resolved. V lost 4 bases, J lost 0 bases, and 9 bases lay in between. The length of the CDR3 is 14 residues. Germline V gene lookup returns CDR1 MDHEN and CDR2 SYDVKM. Written as DNA, the CDR3 is TGTGCCAGCAGTTCCAGAGCGTACCAAGAGACCCAGTACTTC. Its translation: CASSSRAYQETQYF.

This clone was detected only once. The chain joins TRBV16 to TRBJ1-1, with 7 nucleotides matching TRBD1. Losses at the gene ends were 8 bases for V and 8 bases for J; bases not matched to a gene: 8. The length of the CDR3 is 12 residues. In germline, CDR1 is KGHSY, CDR2 FQNENV. The CDR3 loop is CASERPGQEAFF. For the CDR3, the DNA is TGTGCCAGCGAGCGGCCGGGACAGGAAGCTTTCTTT.

The chain links TRBV5-1 to TRBJ2-1, with D maybe TRBD1 (6 bases). Trimming left V 2 bases short and J 7 bases short, with 10 bases between. Germline V CDR1 and CDR2: SGHRS, YFSETQ. The CDR3 sequence is 13 residues long. Written as DNA, the CDR3 is TGCGCCAGCAGCTTAGATACAGGGAATGAGCAGTTCTTC. This gives the protein CASSLDTGNEQFF.

This clone has more than one count but fewer than ten. CDR3 residues: CASSSPGQGNTEAFF. As DNA, the CDR3 is TGTGCCAGTAGTTCGCCGGGACAGGGGAACACTGAAGCTTTCTTT. The genes are TRBV19 and TRBJ1-1; 9 nucleotides line up with TRBD1. The length of the CDR3 is 15 residues. Germline assignment: CDR1 LNHDA and CDR2 SQIVND (reference sequence). The V and J ends lost 5 bases and 1 base, in that order; junction bases with no gene match: 5.

The chain is built from TRBV14 and TRBJ2-1, with 9 bases that match TRBD1. Germline V gene lookup returns CDR1 SGHDN and CDR2 FVKESK. J gave up 6 bases and V 0 bases, and 9 bases lay outside the gene matches. CDR3 size: 17 residues. The CDR3 spells CASSQEPSGQGSNEQFF. The CDR3 DNA is TGTGCCAGCAGCCAAGAACCCTCGGGACAGGGTTCCAATGAGCAGTTCTTC.

This chain joins TRBV19 and TRBJ1-1, with a possible D match to TRBD1 (5 bases). The CDR3 extends over 12 amino acids. V lost 4 bases, J lost 10 bases, and 13 bases lay in between. The germline CDR1 and CDR2 sequences are LNHDA and SQIVND (reference sequence). The CDR3 here is CASSNFREGAFF. The CDR3 coding sequence is TGTGCCAGTAGTAATTTCAGGGAAGGAGCTTTCTTT.

The chain is built from TRBV7-9 and TRBJ2-1, with 11 bases fitting TRBD2. V was clipped by 3 bases and J by 9 bases; unmatched bases: 13. From germline, CDR1 is SEHNR and CDR2 FQNEAQ (reference sequence). The CDR3 loop spans 17 amino acids. CDR3 nucleotide sequence: TGTGCCAGCAGCTTTCTCCCCATTAGCGGGAGGGGTGGTGAGCAGTTCTTC. Residues: CASSFLPISGRGGEQFF.

Remarks on this clone: The germline gene is not matched at one end of the junction; a read error may be the cause. This specimen includes other DNA sequences encoding the same CDR3. CDR3 sequence: CASTPGGPYEQYF. CDR3 DNA sequence: TGCGCCAGCACACCGGGAGGGCCGTACGAGCAGTACTTC. The chain employs TRBV6-5 and TRBJ2-7, with 8 nucleotides matching TRBD2. Germline lookup yields CDR1 MNHEY and CDR2 SVGAGI. The CDR3 contains 13 residues.

The rearrangement links TRBV2 to TRBJ1-1; a possible D gene is TRBD1 (5 bases). Germline lookup yields CDR1 SNHLY and CDR2 FYNNEI. The ends were cut back, 8 bases at V and 1 base at J, with 14 bases in the middle. The length of the CDR3 is 14 residues. CDR3 sequence reads: CASLGGGGNTEAFF. CDR3 nucleotides: TGTGCCAGCCTGGGGGGGGGTGGGAACACTGAAGCTTTCTTT.

The chain joins TRBV7-9 to TRBJ2-7; D call uncertain. Germline CDR1 SEHNR, CDR2 FQNEAQ (reference sequence). This CDR3 contains 15 residues. V was pared by 5 bases and J by 2 bases, with 16 bases between. The CDR3 loop reads CASSISQRTTYEQYF. The CDR3 region has the DNA TGTGCCAGCAGCATTAGCCAGAGAACCACCTACGAGCAGTACTTC.

This chain joins TRBV7-9 and TRBJ1-2; 8 nucleotides align to TRBD1. CDR3 length: 14 residues. V shed 7 bases, J shed 3 bases, and the junction held 7 bases outside the gene matches. Germline-derived CDR1 and CDR2 are SEHNR and FQNEAQ (reference sequence). DNA of the CDR3: TGTGCCAGCAACCACGGACAGGGTGACTATGGCTACACCTTC. Its translation is CASNHGQGDYGYTF.